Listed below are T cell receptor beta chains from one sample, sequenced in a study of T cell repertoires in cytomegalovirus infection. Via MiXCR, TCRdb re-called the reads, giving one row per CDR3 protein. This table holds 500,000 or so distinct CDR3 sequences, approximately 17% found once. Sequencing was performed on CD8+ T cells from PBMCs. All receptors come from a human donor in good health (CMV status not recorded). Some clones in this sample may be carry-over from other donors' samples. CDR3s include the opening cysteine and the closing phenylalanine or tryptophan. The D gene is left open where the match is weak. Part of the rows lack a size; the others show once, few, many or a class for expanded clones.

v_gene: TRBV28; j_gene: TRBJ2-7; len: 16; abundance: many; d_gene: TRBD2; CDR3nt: TGTGCCAGCAGTTATCTTACAACTAGCGTTTCCTACGAGCAGTACTTC; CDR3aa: CASSYLTTSVSYEQYF
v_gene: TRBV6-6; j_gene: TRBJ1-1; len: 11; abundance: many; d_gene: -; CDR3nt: TGTGCCAGCGACAAGAACACTGAAGCTTTCTTT; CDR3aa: CASDKNTEAFF
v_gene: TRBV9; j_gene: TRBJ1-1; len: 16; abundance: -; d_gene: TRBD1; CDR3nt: TGTGCCAGCAGCGTAGGGAGGACAGGCGTGAACACTGAAGCTTTCTTT; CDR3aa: CASSVGRTGVNTEAFF
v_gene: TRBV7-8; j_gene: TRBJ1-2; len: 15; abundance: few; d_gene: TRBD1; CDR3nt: TGTGCCAGCAGCCCTCGGGCAGGGGGTACCTATGGCTACACCTTC; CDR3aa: CASSPRAGGTYGYTF
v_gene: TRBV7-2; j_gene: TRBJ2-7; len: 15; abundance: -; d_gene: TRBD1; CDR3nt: TGTCCCAGCAGCACTCGAGGGGGCGCCATCTACGAGCAGTACTTC; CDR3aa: CPSSTRGGAIYEQYF
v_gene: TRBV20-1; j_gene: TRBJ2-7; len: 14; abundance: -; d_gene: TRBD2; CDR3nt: TGCAGTGCTAGAGATCGGGCTAGCGGCTACGAGCAGTACTTC; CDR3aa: CSARDRASGYEQYF
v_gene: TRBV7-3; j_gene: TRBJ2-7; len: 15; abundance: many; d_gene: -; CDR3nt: TGTGCCAGCAGCTTAGGGTCTAGAGACCACTACGAGCAGTACTTC; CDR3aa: CASSLGSRDHYEQYF
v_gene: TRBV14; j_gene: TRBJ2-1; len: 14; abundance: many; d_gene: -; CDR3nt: TGTGCCAGCAGCCCCCGTGGAGGGGTCAATGAGCAGTTCTTC; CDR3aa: CASSPRGGVNEQFF
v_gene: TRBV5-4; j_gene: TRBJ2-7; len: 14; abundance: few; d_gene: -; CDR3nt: TGTGCCAGCAGCGGACACCAGGGCCCCTACGAGCAGTACTTC; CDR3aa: CASSGHQGPYEQYF
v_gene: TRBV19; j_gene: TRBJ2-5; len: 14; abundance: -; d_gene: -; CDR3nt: TGTGCCAGTAGTAAACGACTTGGGGCAGAGACCCAGTACTTC; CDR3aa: CASSKRLGAETQYF
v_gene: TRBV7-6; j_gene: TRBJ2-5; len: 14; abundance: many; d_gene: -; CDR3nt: TGTGCCAGCAGCTTAGCGGGGGGGGCAGAGACCCAGTACTTC; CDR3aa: CASSLAGGAETQYF
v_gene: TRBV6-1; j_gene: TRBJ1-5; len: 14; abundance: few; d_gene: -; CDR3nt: TGTGCCAGCAGTCCATCAGTTAGCAATCAGCCCCAGCATTTT; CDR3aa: CASSPSVSNQPQHF
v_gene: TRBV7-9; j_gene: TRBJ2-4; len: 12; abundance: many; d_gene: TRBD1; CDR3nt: TGTGCCAGCAGCTTGGGACAGGCCGGGCGGTACTTC; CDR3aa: CASSLGQAGRYF
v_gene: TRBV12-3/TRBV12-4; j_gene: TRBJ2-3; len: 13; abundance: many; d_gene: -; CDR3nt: TGTGCCAGCAGTTTAGCTAGCCCAGATACGCAGTATTTT; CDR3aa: CASSLASPDTQYF
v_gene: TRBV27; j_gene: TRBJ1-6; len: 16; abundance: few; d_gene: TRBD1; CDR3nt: TGTGCCAGCAGGAGACAGGGGGCCATTCGGGTATCGCCCCTCCACTTT; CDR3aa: CASRRQGAIRVSPLHF
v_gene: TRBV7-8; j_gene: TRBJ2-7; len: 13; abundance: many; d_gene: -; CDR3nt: TGTGCCAGCAGCATGACTAGTATCTACGAGCAGTACTTC; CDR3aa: CASSMTSIYEQYF
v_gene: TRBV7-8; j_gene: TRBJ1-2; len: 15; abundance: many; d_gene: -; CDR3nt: TGTGCCAGCAGCTTATCTCTGACGGTGAACTATGGCTACACCTTC; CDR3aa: CASSLSLTVNYGYTF
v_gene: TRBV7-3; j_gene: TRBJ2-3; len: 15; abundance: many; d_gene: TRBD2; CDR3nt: TGTGCCAGCAGCTCGGGACTAGAGAGCACAGATACGCAGTATTTT; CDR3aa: CASSSGLESTDTQYF
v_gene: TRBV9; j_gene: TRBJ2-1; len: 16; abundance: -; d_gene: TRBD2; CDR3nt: TGTGCCAGCAGCGTCCCCTCCGGGACTAGCGGCAATGAGCAGTTCTTC; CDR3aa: CASSVPSGTSGNEQFF
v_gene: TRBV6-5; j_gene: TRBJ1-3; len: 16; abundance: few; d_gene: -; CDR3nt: TGTGCCAGCAGTTACTCGGTCGCGGGTTCGGGAAACACCATATATTTT; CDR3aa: CASSYSVAGSGNTIYF
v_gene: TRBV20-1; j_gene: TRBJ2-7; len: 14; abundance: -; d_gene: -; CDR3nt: TGCAGTGCTAGAGGCCTGGGTATGGGGTACGAGCAGTACTTC; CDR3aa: CSARGLGMGYEQYF
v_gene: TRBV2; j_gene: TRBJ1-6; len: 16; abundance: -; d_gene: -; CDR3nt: TGTGCCAGCAGTGAATTAAGGACAGTAAATAATTCACCCCTCCACTTT; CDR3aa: CASSELRTVNNSPLHF
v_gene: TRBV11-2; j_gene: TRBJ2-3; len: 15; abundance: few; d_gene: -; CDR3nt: TGTGCCAGCACCAAAACGGGACCAGCACCGGGTACGCAGTATTTT; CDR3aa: CASTKTGPAPGTQYF
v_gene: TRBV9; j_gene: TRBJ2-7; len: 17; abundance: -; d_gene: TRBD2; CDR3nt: TGTGCCAGCAGCGCCACTGGACTAGCGGGGCCTGGCGGCGAGCAGTACTTC; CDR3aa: CASSATGLAGPGGEQYF